The 24 T cell receptor beta chains below come from one sample, sequenced in a study of OX40 agonist ivuxolimab in advanced cancers. Data came from immunoSEQ multiplex PCR; TCRdb stores just in-frame clones and leaves some out. The data hold roughly 56,000 clones, with 82% observed a single time. Sequences were derived from CD4+ or CD8+ T cells sorted from blood, sampled in a trial of the OX40 agonist ivuxolimab. Receptors were obtained from an adult with an advanced solid tumor such as melanoma, head and neck, liver or kidney cancer.

For this clone: The junction does not match germline at one end; this may be a read error. The same CDR3 can be traced to other DNA sequences in this sample. The rearrangement links TRBV7-2 to TRBJ1-1; no clear D gene. CDR1 and CDR2 from the germline V gene are SGHTA and FQGNSA. The CDR3 has 14 amino acids. CDR3 nucleotides: TGTGCCAGCAGCTTAGGTCAGCTGAATACTGAAGCTTTCTTT. Its protein is CASSLGQLNTEAFF. Combining the CDR3 with reference TRBV7-2 and TRBJ1-1 gives the whole variable domain GAGVSQSPSNKVTEKGKDVELRCDPISGHTALYWYRQSLGQGLEFLIYFQGNSAPDKSGLPSDRFSAERTGGSVSTLTIQRTQQEDSAVYLCASSLGQLNTEAFFGQGTRLTVV.

The rearrangement joins TRBV7-2 to TRBJ2-3; TRBD2 matches 12 bases. Looked up from germline, CDR1 is SGHTA and CDR2 is FQGNSA. Losses at the gene ends were 5 bases for V and 4 bases for J; bases not matched to a gene: 4. The CDR3 extends over 15 amino acids. CDR3 sequence: CASSVTSGSADTQYF. CDR3 nucleotide sequence: TGTGCCAGCAGCGTGACTAGCGGGAGTGCAGATACGCAGTATTTT.

This chain links TRBV7-2 with TRBJ2-6; no reliable D call. The CDR3 consists of 14 residues. The germline V gene encodes CDR1 SGHTA and CDR2 FQGNSA. With 3 bases removed from V and 2 bases from J, the gap between germline ends came to 5 bases. CDR3 region: CASSLDTGANVLTF. The CDR3 nucleotides are TGTGCCAGCAGCTTGGATACTGGGGCCAACGTCCTGACTTTC.

The V and J genes are TRBV19 and TRBJ2-1; no reliable D call. There are 14 residues in the CDR3. V lost 10 bases to trimming and J lost 7 bases, with 20 bases between them. Per the germline V gene, CDR1 is LNHDA and CDR2 is SQIVND (reference sequence). Here the CDR3 reads CATARLEVRNEQFF. In DNA form, the CDR3 reads TGTGCCACCGCGCGGCTAGAGGTGCGGAATGAGCAGTTCTTC. Based on the CDR3 plus reference TRBV19 and TRBJ2-1, the full variable domain is DGGITQSPKYLFRKEGQNVTLSCEQNLNHDAMYWYRQDPGQGLRLIYYSQIVNDFQKGDIAEGYSVSREKKESFPLTVTSAQKNPTAFYLCATARLEVRNEQFFGPGTRLTVL.

J is TRBJ1-4 and V is TRBV7-8; no firm D call. The ends were cut back, 2 bases at V and 0 bases at J, with 10 bases in the middle. The CDR3 covers 16 residues. In germline, CDR1 is SGHVS, CDR2 FQNEAQ. The CDR3 DNA sequence: TGTGCCAGCAGCTTACAAGGGAGGGCAACTAATGAAAAACTGTTTTTT. It yields the protein CASSLQGRATNEKLFF.

This clone was recorded only once. Other DNA sequences in the same sample also yield this CDR3. In DNA, the CDR3 is TGCGCCAGCAGCTTGGCGGACGGAGAGACCCAGTACTTC. As protein: CASSLADGETQYF. The rearrangement links TRBV5-1 to TRBJ2-5; D remains unclear. The length of the CDR3 is 13 residues. V was shortened by 0 bases and J by 4 bases, with 7 bases between the two germline ends. Germline V lookup: CDR1 SGHRS, CDR2 YFSETQ.

The J gene is TRBJ2-7, the V gene TRBV7-2, with 8 bases lining up with TRBD1. The CDR3 is 15 residues long. J gave up 0 bases and V 5 bases, and 6 bases lay outside the gene matches. The germline V gene has CDR1 SGHTA and CDR2 FQGNSA. CDR3 coding DNA: TGTGCCAGCAGCCCCCGCGGACAGGGCTCCTACGAGCAGTACTTC. Encoded protein: CASSPRGQGSYEQYF.

This clone came up once. A junction boundary mismatches the germline segment, possibly from a read error. The chain joins TRBV7-7 to TRBJ2-3, with 10 bases that match TRBD1. There are 14 residues in the CDR3. Germline loops: CDR1 SSHAT, CDR2 FNYEAQ (reference sequence). CDR3 protein: CASSSDRGTDTQYF. The CDR3 DNA is TGTGCTAGCAGCTCGGACAGGGGGACGGATACGCAGTATTTT.

This chain uses TRBV27 with TRBJ1-5; 9 nucleotides match TRBD1. V shed 1 base and J 8 bases; nucleotides not matched to a gene: 9. Germline assignment: CDR1 MNHEY and CDR2 SMNVEV (reference sequence). This CDR3 comprises 16 residues. CDR3: CASSLLSGTGREPQHF. CDR3 nucleotides: TGTGCCAGCAGTTTATTAAGCGGGACAGGGCGGGAGCCCCAGCATTTT.

This clone was seen just once. The chain is built from TRBV28 and TRBJ1-2; maybe TRBD1 (5 bases). V lost 10 bases and J 4 bases, leaving 31 bases between the germline ends. Per the germline V gene, CDR1 is MDHEN and CDR2 is SYDVKM. The CDR3 totals 18 residues. CDR3: CATLPAPGGYSFFYGYTF. In DNA form, the CDR3 reads TGTGCCACCCTACCGGCGCCCGGGGGGTACTCTTTTTTCTATGGCTACACCTTC.

V usage is TRBV18 and J usage is TRBJ1-1; possibly TRBD1 for D (5 bases). The CDR3 extends over 16 amino acids. The germline V gene encodes CDR1 KGHSH and CDR2 LQKENI. The V and J ends lost 1 base and 0 bases respectively, with 12 bases between them. The CDR3 loop is CASSPRTRLLNTEAFF. The DNA of the CDR3 is TGTGCCAGCTCACCACGGACAAGGCTACTGAACACTGAAGCTTTCTTT. Full variable domain (missing parts from reference TRBV18 and TRBJ1-1): NAGVMQNPRHLVRRRGQEARLRCSPMKGHSHVYWYRQLPEEGLKFMVYLQKENIIDESGMPKERFSAEFPKEGPSILRIQQVVRGDSAAYFCASSPRTRLLNTEAFFGQGTRLTVV.

The chain employs TRBV6-1 and TRBJ2-5; D is unclear. The germline V gene has CDR1 MNHNS and CDR2 SASEGT. The CDR3 is made up of 14 amino acids. Trimming removed 8 bases at V and 1 base at J, with 14 bases between. The CDR3 DNA follows: TGTGCCAGCGAGATTAATCTTATCCAAGAGACCCAGTACTTC. Translating gives CASEINLIQETQYF.

This clone was counted once. CDR3 sequence (DNA): TGTGCCAGCATGACGACAGGGGGCAGGGAGACCCAGTACTTC. Translating it yields CASMTTGGRETQYF. The rearrangement links TRBV27 to TRBJ2-5, with 10 bases aligning to TRBD1. Per the germline V gene, CDR1 is MNHEY and CDR2 is SMNVEV (reference sequence). V lost 7 bases, J lost 5 bases, and 7 bases stayed unmatched. This CDR3 has 14 residues.

This chain links TRBV30 with TRBJ2-7; TRBD2 is a possible D gene (5 bases). This CDR3 region has 16 residues. Trimming shortened V by 2 bases and J by 0 bases, and 17 bases separated the two germline ends. Germline CDR1 reads GTSNPN; CDR2 reads SVGIG (reference sequence). CDR3 sequence (DNA): TGTGCCTGGAGTCTAATCCGGCAGCGGAGCTCCTACGAGCAGTACTTC. Its translation: CAWSLIRQRSSYEQYF.

This clone was seen more than once but under ten times. The chain links TRBV11-1 to TRBJ2-7, with TRBD1 identical over 11 bases. Trimming took 5 bases from V and 5 from J; bases not matched to a gene: 5. The CDR3 consists of 14 residues. Germline values: CDR1 SGHAT, CDR2 FQDESV (reference sequence). CDR3 amino acids: CASSARTGGDEQYF. The CDR3, as DNA: TGTGCCAGCAGCGCCCGGACAGGGGGCGACGAGCAGTACTTC.

The genes are TRBV11-2 and TRBJ2-5; 8 bases fit TRBD1. The germline CDR1 and CDR2 sequences are SGHAT and FQNNGV. The J segment lost 3 bases and the V segment lost 4 bases, leaving 4 bases of the junction unmatched. This CDR3 contains 14 residues. The CDR3 DNA sequence: TGTGCCAGCAGCTCCGACAGGGGAAAAGAGACCCAGTACTTC. Amino acid sequence: CASSSDRGKETQYF.

The chain recombines TRBV7-2 with TRBJ1-1; D is possibly TRBD1 (6 bases). This CDR3 has 17 residues. The germline gives CDR1 SGHTA, CDR2 FQGNSA. The V and J ends lost 5 bases and 1 base respectively, with 20 bases between them. The CDR3 nucleotides are TGTGCCAGCAGCCAAACTACAGGGTTGAGGGAGAACACTGAAGCTTTCTTT. It yields the protein CASSQTTGLRENTEAFF.

V usage is TRBV5-1 and J usage is TRBJ2-1, with 13 bases matching TRBD2. Trimming at V came to 3 bases and at J to 8 bases, leaving 11 bases not matched to a gene. CDR3 length: 17 amino acids. Germline loops: CDR1 SGHRS, CDR2 YFSETQ. The CDR3 DNA follows: TGCGCCAGCAGCTGGACTCCGGGACTAGCGGGATCGGATGAGCAGTTCTTC. Translated: CASSWTPGLAGSDEQFF.

V is TRBV4-2 and J is TRBJ1-3; D is unresolved. Per the germline V gene, CDR1 is LGHNA and CDR2 is YNFKEQ. V was trimmed by 0 bases and J by 0 bases, leaving 9 bases between them. The CDR3 has 16 amino acids. The CDR3 spells CASSQEARSSGNTIYF. In DNA, the CDR3 is TGTGCCAGCAGCCAAGAGGCCAGGAGCTCTGGAAACACCATATATTTT.

The sample holds a few counts of this clone. This rearrangement joins TRBV19 to TRBJ1-2, with a tentative D call TRBD1 (5 bases). V gave up 1 base and J gave up 1 base, with 10 bases separating them. The V gene's germline CDR1 is LNHDA and CDR2 SQIVND (reference sequence). The CDR3 totals 15 residues. CDR3 loop: CASSIARGNNYGYTF. In nucleotides, the CDR3 is TGTGCCAGTAGTATAGCGAGGGGAAATAACTATGGCTACACCTTC.

The rearrangement uses TRBV5-4 and TRBJ2-3; D may be TRBD1 (5 bases). V was shortened by 4 bases and J by 5 bases, with 20 bases between the two germline ends. Germline V CDR1 and CDR2: SGHNT, YYREEE (reference sequence). This CDR3 is 16 amino acids long. CDR3 in DNA: TGTGCCAGCAGCGCCCCGTTCAGGGAATTTGGAGATACGCAGTATTTT. Protein: CASSAPFREFGDTQYF.

The rearrangement links TRBV19 to TRBJ1-2, with 7 bases lining up with TRBD1. The CDR3 is made up of 15 amino acids. V trimming: 8 bases; J trimming: 5 bases; junction bases outside the gene matches: 14. Germline loops: CDR1 LNHDA, CDR2 SQIVND (reference sequence). CDR3 protein: CASGPGTADLYGYTF. CDR3 nucleotide sequence: TGTGCCAGTGGGCCCGGGACAGCCGATTTATATGGCTACACCTTC.

The chain recombines TRBV18 with TRBJ1-1; the D is unclear. This CDR3 contains 14 residues. Trimming took 1 base from V and 6 from J, leaving 12 bases between them. Looked up from germline, CDR1 is KGHSH and CDR2 is LQKENI. The CDR3 reads CASSPRSDTPEAFF. The CDR3 nucleotides read TGTGCCAGCTCACCACGTTCCGATACCCCTGAAGCTTTCTTT.

This chain connects TRBV13 to TRBJ2-1; 7 bases match TRBD1. Trimming took 7 bases from V and 8 from J; bases not matched to a gene: 14. Germline CDR1 is PRHDT and CDR2 is FYEKMQ (reference sequence). CDR3 size: 15 residues. CDR3 sequence reads: CASTFRTGFGDEQFF. For the CDR3, the DNA is TGTGCCAGCACGTTCAGGACAGGCTTCGGGGATGAGCAGTTCTTC.